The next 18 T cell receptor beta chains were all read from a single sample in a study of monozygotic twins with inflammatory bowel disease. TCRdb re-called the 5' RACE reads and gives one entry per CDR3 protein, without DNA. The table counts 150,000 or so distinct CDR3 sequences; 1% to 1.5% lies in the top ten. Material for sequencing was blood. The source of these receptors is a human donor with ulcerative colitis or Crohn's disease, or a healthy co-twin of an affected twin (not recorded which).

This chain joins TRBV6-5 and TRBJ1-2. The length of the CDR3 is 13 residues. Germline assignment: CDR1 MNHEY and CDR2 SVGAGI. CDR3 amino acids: CASSYRSNYGYTF.

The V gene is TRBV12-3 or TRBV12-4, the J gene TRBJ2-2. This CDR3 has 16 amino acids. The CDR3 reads CASRDQKTANTGELFF.

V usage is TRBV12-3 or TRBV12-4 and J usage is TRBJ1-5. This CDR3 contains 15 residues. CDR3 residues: CASSLAGRMSQPQHF.

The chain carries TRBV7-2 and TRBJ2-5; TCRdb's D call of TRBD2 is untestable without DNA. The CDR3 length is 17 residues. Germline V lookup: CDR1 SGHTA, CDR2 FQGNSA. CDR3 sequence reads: CASSLSGAGGPQETQYF.

CDR3 residues: CSARVFRGSEQYF. V is TRBV20-1 and J is TRBJ2-7; TCRdb's D gene call, TRBD2, goes unchecked for lack of DNA. The CDR3 covers 13 residues. Germline values: CDR1 DFQATT, CDR2 SNEGSKA (reference sequence).

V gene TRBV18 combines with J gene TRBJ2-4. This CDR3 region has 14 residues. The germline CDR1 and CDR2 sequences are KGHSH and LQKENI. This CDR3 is CASSLPGTENIQYF.

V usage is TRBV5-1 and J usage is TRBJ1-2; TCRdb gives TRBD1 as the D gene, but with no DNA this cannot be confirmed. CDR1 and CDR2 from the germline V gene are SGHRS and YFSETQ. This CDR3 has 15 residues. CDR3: CASSLVQGANYGYTF.

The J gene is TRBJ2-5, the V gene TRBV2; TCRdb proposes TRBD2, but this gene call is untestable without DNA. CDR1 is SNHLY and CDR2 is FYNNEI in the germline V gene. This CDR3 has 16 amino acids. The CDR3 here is CASSVTSGMATETQYF.

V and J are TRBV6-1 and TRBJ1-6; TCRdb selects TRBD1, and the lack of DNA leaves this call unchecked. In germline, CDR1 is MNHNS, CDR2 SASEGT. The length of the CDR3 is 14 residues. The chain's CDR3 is CASSPGMKNSPLHF.

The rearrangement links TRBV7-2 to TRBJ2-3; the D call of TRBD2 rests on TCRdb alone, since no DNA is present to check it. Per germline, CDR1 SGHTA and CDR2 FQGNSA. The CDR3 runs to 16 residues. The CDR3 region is CTSSLGDGGGTDTQYF.

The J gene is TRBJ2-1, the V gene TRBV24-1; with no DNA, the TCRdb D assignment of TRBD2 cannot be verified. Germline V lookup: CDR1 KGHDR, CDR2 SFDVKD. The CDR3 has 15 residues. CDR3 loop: CATSLPLAGGGEQFF.

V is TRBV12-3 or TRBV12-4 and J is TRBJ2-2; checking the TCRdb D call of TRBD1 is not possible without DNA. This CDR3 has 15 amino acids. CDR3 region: CASSQRTGGIGELFF.

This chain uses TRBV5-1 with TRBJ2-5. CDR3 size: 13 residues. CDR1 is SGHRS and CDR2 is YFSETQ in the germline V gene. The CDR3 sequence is CASSFASQETQYF.

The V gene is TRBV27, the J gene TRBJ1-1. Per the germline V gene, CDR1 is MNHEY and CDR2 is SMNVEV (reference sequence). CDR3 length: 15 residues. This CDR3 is CASSLIDRGNTEAFF.

The CDR3 sequence: CASSLAELLLDTYNEQFF. V and J are TRBV5-1 and TRBJ2-1. Germline assignment: CDR1 SGHRS and CDR2 YFSETQ. The CDR3 consists of 18 residues.

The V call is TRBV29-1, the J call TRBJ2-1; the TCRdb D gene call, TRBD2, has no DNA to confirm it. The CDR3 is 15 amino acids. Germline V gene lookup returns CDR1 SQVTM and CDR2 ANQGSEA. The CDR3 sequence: CSVDQTSGLYNEQFF.

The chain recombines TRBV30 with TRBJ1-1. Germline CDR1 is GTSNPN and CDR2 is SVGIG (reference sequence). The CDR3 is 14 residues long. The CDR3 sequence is CAWSVPPRNTEAFF.

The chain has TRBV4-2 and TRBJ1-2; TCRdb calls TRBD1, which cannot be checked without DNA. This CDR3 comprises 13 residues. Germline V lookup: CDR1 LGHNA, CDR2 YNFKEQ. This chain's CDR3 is CASSLPAGRGYTF.